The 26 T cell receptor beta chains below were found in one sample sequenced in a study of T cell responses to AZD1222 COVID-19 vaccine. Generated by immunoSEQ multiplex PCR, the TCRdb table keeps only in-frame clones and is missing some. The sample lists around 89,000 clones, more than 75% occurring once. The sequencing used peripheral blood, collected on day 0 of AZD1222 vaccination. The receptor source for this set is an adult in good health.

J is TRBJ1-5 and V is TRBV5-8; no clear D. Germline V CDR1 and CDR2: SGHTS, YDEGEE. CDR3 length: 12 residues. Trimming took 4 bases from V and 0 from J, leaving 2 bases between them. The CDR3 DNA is TGTGCCAGCAGCCGTAGCAATCAGCCCCAGCATTTT. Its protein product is CASSRSNQPQHF.

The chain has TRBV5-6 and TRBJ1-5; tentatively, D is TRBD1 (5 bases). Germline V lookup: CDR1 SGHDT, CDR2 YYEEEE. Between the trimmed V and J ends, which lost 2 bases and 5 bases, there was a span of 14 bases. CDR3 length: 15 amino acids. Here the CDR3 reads CASSFGGTGDQPQHF. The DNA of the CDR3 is TGTGCCAGCAGCTTCGGTGGGACGGGAGATCAGCCCCAGCATTTT. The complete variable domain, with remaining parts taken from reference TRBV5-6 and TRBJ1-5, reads DAGVTQSPTHLIKTRGQQVTLRCSPKSGHDTVSWYQQALGQGPQFIFQYYEEEERQRGNFPDRFSGHQFPNYSSELNVNALLLGDSALYLCASSFGGTGDQPQHFGDGTRLSIL.

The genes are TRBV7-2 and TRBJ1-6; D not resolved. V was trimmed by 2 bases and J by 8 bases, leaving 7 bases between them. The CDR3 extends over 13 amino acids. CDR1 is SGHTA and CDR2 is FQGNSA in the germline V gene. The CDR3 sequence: CASSLKGDSPLHF. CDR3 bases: TGTGCCAGCAGCTTAAAAGGCGATTCACCCCTCCACTTT.

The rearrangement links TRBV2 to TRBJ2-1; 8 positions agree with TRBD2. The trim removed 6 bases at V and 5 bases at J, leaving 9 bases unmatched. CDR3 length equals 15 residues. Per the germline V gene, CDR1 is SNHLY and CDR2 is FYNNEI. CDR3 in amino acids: CASRAGSGGHNEQFF. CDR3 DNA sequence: TGTGCCAGCAGAGCCGGGAGCGGGGGTCACAATGAGCAGTTCTTC.

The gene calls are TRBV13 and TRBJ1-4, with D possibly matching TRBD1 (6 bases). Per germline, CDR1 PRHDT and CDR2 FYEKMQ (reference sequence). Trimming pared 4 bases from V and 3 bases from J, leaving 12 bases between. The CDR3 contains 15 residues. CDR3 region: CASSYRQVPNEKLFF. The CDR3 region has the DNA TGTGCCAGCAGCTACCGACAGGTGCCTAATGAAAAACTGTTTTTT.

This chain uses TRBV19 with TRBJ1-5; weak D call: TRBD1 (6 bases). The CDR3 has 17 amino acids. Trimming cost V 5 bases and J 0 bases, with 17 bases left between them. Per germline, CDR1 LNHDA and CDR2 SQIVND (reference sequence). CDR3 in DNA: TGTGCCAGTAGTTCGAGACAGGCCCTAGGTAGCAATCAGCCCCAGCATTTT. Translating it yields CASSSRQALGSNQPQHF.

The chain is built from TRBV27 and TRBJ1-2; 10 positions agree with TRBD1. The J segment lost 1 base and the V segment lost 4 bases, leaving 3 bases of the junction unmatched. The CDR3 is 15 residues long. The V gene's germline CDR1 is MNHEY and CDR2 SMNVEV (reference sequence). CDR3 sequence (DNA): TGTGCCAGCAGTTCGACAGGGGGCGGTAACTATGGCTACACCTTC. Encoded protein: CASSSTGGGNYGYTF.

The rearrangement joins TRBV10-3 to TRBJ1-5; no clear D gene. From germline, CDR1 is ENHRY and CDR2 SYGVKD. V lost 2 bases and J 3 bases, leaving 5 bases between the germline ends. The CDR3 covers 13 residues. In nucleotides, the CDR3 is TGTGCCATCAGTGAGGCAGACAATCAGCCCCAGCATTTT. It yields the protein CAISEADNQPQHF.

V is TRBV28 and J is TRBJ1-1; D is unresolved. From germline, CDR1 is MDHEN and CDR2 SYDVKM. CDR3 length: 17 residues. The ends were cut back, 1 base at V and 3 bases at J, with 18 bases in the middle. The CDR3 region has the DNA TGTGCCAGCAGTTTATCCTCCATACGGAGTACGGACACTGAAGCTTTCTTT. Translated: CASSLSSIRSTDTEAFF.

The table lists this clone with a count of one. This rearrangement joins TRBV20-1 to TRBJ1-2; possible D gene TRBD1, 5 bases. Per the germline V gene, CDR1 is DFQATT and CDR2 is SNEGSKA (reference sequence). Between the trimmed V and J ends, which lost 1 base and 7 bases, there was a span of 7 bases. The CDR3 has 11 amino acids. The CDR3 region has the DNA TGCAGTGCTAGAGTGGGGGTTGGCTACACCTTC. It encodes CSARVGVGYTF.

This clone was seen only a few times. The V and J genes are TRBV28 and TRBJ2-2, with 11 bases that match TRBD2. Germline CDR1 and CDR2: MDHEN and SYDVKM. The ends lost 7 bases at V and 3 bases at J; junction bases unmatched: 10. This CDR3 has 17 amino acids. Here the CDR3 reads CASTNPVAGGDTGELFF. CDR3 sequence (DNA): TGTGCCAGCACTAACCCCGTAGCGGGAGGGGACACCGGGGAGCTGTTTTTT.

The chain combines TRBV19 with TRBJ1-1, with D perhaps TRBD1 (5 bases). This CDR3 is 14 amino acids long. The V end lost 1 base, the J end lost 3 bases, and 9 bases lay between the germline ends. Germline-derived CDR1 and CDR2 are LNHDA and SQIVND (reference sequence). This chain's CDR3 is CASSIGGGDTEAFF. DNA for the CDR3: TGTGCCAGTAGTATAGGGGGAGGGGACACTGAAGCTTTCTTT.

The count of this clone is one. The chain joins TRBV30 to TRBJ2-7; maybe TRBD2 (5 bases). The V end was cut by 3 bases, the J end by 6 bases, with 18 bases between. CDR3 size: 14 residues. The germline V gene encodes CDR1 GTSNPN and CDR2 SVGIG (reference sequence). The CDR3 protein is CAWSPGSTTREQYF. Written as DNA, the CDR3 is TGTGCCTGGAGCCCGGGGTCTACTACTCGCGAGCAGTACTTC. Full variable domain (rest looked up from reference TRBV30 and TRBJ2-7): SQTIHQWPATLVQPVGSPLSLECTVEGTSNPNLYWYRQAAGRGLQLLFYSVGIGQISSEVPQNLSASRPQDRQFILSSKKLLLSDSGFYLCAWSPGSTTREQYFGPGTRLTVT.

For the CDR3, the DNA is TGTGCCAGCAGCTTAGATCAGATTGAAGCTTTCTTT. Residues: CASSLDQIEAFF. The chain is built from TRBV7-4 and TRBJ1-1; no firm D call. Germline CDR1 and CDR2: SGHVT and SQSDAQ. The CDR3 sequence is 12 residues long. The germline V and J ends were trimmed by 1 base and 7 bases, with 7 bases remaining between them.

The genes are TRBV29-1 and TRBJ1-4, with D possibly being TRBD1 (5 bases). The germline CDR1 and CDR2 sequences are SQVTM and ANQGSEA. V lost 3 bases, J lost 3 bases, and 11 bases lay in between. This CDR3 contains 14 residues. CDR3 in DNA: TGCAGCGTTGACGTCAGGGAGCCTAATGAAAAACTGTTTTTT. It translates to CSVDVREPNEKLFF.

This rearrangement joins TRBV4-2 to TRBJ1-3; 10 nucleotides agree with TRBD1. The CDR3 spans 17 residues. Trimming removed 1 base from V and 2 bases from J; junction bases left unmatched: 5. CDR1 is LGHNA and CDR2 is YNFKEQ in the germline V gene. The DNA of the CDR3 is TGTGCCAGCAGCCAAGTCACGGGGACAGGGGCTGGAAACACCATATATTTT. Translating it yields CASSQVTGTGAGNTIYF.

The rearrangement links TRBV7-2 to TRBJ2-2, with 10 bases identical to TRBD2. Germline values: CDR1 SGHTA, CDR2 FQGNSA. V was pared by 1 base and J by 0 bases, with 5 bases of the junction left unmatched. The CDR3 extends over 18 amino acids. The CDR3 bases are TGTGCCAGCAGCTTAGATGGTAGCGGGAGGCCGAACACCGGGGAGCTGTTTTTT. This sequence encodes CASSLDGSGRPNTGELFF.

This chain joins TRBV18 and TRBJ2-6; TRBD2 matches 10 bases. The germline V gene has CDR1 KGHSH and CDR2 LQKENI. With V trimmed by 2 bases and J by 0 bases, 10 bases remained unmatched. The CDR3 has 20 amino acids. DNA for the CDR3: TGTGCCAGCTCACCATTGACCTCCGTAGCGGGGGGCTCTGGGGCCAACGTCCTGACTTTC. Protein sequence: CASSPLTSVAGGSGANVLTF.

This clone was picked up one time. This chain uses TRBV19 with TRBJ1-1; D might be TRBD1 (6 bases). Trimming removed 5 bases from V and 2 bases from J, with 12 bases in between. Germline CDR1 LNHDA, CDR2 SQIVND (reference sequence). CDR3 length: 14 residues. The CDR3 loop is CASSPRDINTEAFF. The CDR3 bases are TGTGCCAGTAGTCCCCGGGACATCAACACTGAAGCTTTCTTT.

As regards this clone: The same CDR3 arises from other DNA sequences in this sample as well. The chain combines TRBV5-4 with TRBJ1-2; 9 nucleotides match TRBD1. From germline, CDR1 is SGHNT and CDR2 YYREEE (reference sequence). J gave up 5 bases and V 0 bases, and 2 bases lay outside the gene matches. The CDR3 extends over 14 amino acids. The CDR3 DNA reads TGTGCCAGCAGCTTGGGGGACAGGGAATATGGCTACACCTTC. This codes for CASSLGDREYGYTF.

CDR3 coding DNA: TGTGCCAGCGCCGGGACAGGGGAGTATGGCTACACCTTC. Translation gives CASAGTGEYGYTF. The chain combines TRBV5-4 with TRBJ1-2; 10 positions agree with TRBD1. This CDR3 has 13 amino acids. After removal of 7 bases from V and 5 bases from J, the junction contained 5 bases not matched to a gene. The germline CDR1 and CDR2 sequences are SGHNT and YYREEE (reference sequence). The full variable domain, with the rest looked up from reference TRBV5-4 and TRBJ1-2, is ETGVTQSPTHLIKTRGQQVTLRCSSQSGHNTVSWYQQALGQGPQFIFQYYREEENGRGNFPPRFSGLQFPNYSSELNVNALELDDSALYLCASAGTGEYGYTFGSGTRLTVV.

This CDR3 is CASSAWGVTDGYGYTF. In DNA form, the CDR3 reads TGTGCCAGCAGCGCTTGGGGGGTTACTGATGGCTATGGCTACACCTTC. V is TRBV28 and J is TRBJ1-2; possibly TRBD1 for D (5 bases). Trimming stripped 6 bases from V and 4 bases from J, with 21 bases between. The CDR3 consists of 16 residues. Germline V lookup: CDR1 MDHEN, CDR2 SYDVKM.

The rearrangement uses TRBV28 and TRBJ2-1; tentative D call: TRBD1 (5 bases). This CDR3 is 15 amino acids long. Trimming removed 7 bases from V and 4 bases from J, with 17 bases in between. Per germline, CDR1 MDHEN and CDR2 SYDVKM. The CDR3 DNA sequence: TGTGCCAGCAAGTTTATTGGGCAGGGATACAATGAGCAGTTCTTC. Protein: CASKFIGQGYNEQFF.

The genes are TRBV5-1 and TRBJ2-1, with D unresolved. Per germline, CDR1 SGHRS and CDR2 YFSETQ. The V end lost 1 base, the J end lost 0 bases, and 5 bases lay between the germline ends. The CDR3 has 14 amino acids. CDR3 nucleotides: TGCGCCAGCAGCTTGAGTAGCTCCTACAATGAGCAGTTCTTC. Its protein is CASSLSSSYNEQFF.

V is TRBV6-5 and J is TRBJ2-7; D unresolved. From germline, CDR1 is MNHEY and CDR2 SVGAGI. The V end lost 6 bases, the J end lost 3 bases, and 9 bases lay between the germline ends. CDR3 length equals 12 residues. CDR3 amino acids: CASRSINYEQYF. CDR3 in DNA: TGTGCCAGCAGGTCAATTAACTACGAGCAGTACTTC.

The CDR3: CASSLGGRGLNTEAFF. The CDR3 DNA reads as TGTGCCAGCAGCTTAGGGGGCAGGGGCCTTAACACTGAAGCTTTCTTT. The chain employs TRBV11-3 and TRBJ1-1; D possibly corresponds to TRBD1 (6 bases). V shed 1 base and J shed 2 bases, with 14 bases lying between them. CDR1 is SGHNT, CDR2 YENEEA, per germline. CDR3 size: 16 residues.